These 3 T cell receptor beta chains originate from one sample sequenced in a study of shared clonotypes between healthy human individuals. The method was immunoSEQ multiplex PCR; TCRdb's version includes in-frame clones alone and lacks a portion of them. The profile shows approximately 980,000 clones, over 75% of them singletons. Sample: memory CD4+ T cells sorted from blood. Subset described: CD45RA-negative fraction. These receptor sequences come from a man between 18 and 29 years old in good health.

The chain joins TRBV11-3 to TRBJ2-5; tentatively, D is TRBD1 (6 bases). V was clipped by 1 base and J by 5 bases, with 17 bases between them. The CDR3 is 16 amino acids. Germline V lookup: CDR1 SGHNT, CDR2 YENEEA. CDR3 in amino acids: CASSLGGRGSGETQYF. CDR3 sequence (DNA): TGTGCCAGCAGCTTAGGAGGCAGGGGATCCGGGGAGACCCAGTACTTC.

The chain carries TRBV6-5 and TRBJ1-6, with 8 bases lining up with TRBD1. The length of the CDR3 is 14 residues. CDR1 and CDR2 from the germline V gene are MNHEY and SVGAGI. V lost 5 bases to trimming and J lost 5 bases; unmatched junction nucleotides: 2. The CDR3 DNA sequence: TGTGCCAGCAGTACGGACAGGGATAATTCACCCCTCCACTTT. Protein sequence: CASSTDRDNSPLHF.

The gene calls are TRBV25-1 and TRBJ1-4; D is unresolved. Germline V lookup: CDR1 MGHDK, CDR2 SYGVNS. The CDR3 length is 16 residues. Trimming cost V 2 bases and J 4 bases, with 14 bases left between them. CDR3 nucleotides: TGTGCCAGCAGTGAAGCCGGTGCAGGCATTAATGAAAAACTGTTTTTT. This codes for CASSEAGAGINEKLFF. The full variable domain, rest sourced from reference TRBV25-1 and TRBJ1-4, is EADIYQTPRYLVIGTGKKITLECSQTMGHDKMYWYQQDPGMELHLIHYSYGVNSTEKGDLSSESTVSRIRTEHFPLTLESARPSHTSQYLCASSEAGAGINEKLFFGSGTQLSVL.